Described below is a single T cell receptor beta chain sequence and its context. Its antigen is currently not known. Base qualities were left out, and no much larger clone turns up one base away. The source of the sample is a study of cytomegalovirus exposure and HLA in healthy donors (dated 2017 in TCRdb). Turning to the overall study: An earlier analysis of several hundred of the donors reported 276 Gb of sequence data and 117 million unique TCR beta sequences obtained from about 200 million T cells. To study patterns of TCR occurrence, a later analysis re-analyzed previously published TCR beta repertoires from 600 to 750 donors and added high-resolution HLA genotyping. Of the 398 genotyped donors, roughly 80% fell in the genetic ancestry cluster associated with self-reported Caucasian donors. Roughly 5 DR-DQ haplotypes were handled as single units for association and clustering, since linkage in the cohort was strong. Typing coverage varied by locus: about 620-640 donors for A, B, C, DRB1 and DQB1; 500 to 550 for DQA1; about 590 for DPA1; approximately 450 for DPB1. HLA typing covered class I and class II loci at four-digit resolution. To decide whether each TCR beta V gene segment behaved as functional or pseudogenic, an earlier analysis of nearly 600 of the donors relied on high-throughput TCR beta sequencing. In addition to the first cohort of roughly 670 subjects, a separate validation cohort of over 90 different subjects was used. A later genetic analysis took genome-wide SNP genotypes for about 65% of the 666 donors and used that subset as a discovery cohort. Approximately 310 gigabases of sequencing data and 78 million or so unique TCR sequences were included in an early release covering over 600 HLA-typed donors. The study aimed to test whether cataloging public T cell receptors could reveal signatures of past pathogen exposure. In the later analysis, no new phenotypic data were used to find candidate immune exposures; instead, reliance was placed on TCR beta sequences and their occurrence across donors. Every repertoire in the discovery cohort had been generated on one and the same sequencing platform. The study used immunosequencing to profile the T cell repertoires of 666 subjects and linked those repertoires to cytomegalovirus serostatus. Among roughly 400 genotyped donors of the cohort, an average of approximately 200,000 unique TCR beta nucleotide sequences was sequenced per donor, of which about 19% were non-productive. Donor age, sex, ethnicity and CMV serostatus were collected together with the repertoire data. To predict cytomegalovirus infection status, the study combined high-throughput TCR immunosequencing, statistical association of individual TCRs with disease status, and machine learning.

Library creation used the immunoSEQ multiplex PCR assay. A mixture of 60 forward primers for TCR Vbeta segments and 13 reverse primers for TCR Jbeta segments was used in the multiplex PCR. The CDR3 region of rearranged TCR beta genes was amplified from genomic DNA by a multiplex PCR assay. The amplified TCR beta libraries were sequenced on the Illumina HiSeq System as 87-base-pair reads. As for the authors' bioinformatics: A later analysis counted about 80 million unique TCR beta chains across the 550 to 800 repertoires, and 10 million to 12 million of these chains were shared by at least two donors. To remove PCR and sequencing errors, raw reads were error-corrected and collapsed into unique sequences using a nearest-neighbor algorithm that merged closely related sequences. To assign V, D and J gene segments, CDR3 sequences were aligned to IMGT reference sequences. For a sequence to be retained, a match of at least six nucleotides to both a V gene segment and a J gene segment was required. A rearrangement was called productive if the CDR3 had no stop codons and remained in frame with V and J, and every other rearrangement was called non-productive. Following IMGT convention, CDR3 was defined as the stretch from the second conserved V-encoded cysteine up to the conserved J-encoded phenylalanine. Sequences without an unambiguous match to a single V gene segment were excluded from the earlier analysis of 500 to 700 of the donors. An earlier analysis of fewer than 650 of the donors classified V segments as functional when productive rearrangements were above 56.7% and as segregating when the standard deviation between donors was above 5%. A statistical classification framework was built for diagnosing cytomegalovirus status from the catalog of TCR beta chain sequences. V and J gene assignment, in a later analysis, came from comparing TCR nucleotide sequences with IMGT/GENE-DB human TR gene sequences. The TCRdist pipeline was used in a later analysis to assign CDR3 sequences and most-parsimonious VDJ recombination scenarios. In a later analysis, every TCR beta chain was defined by the combination of its CDR3 amino acid sequence and its V-gene family, and reads without a unique V-gene family were dropped. A later analysis removed over 500 highly shared, low-generation-probability nucleotide sequences to deal with suspected cross-contamination and a sequencing artifact. In a later analysis, a clonal expansion index for each public chain was calculated from normalized within-repertoire ranks of inferred template counts. In a later analysis, generation probabilities were computed with a VDJ recombination model fitted to out-of-frame rearrangements, and the resulting probabilities were checked against IGoR. In a later analysis, TCR-TCR, TCR-HLA and TCR-CMV co-occurrence was scored with hypergeometric tests, and a repertoire-size bias correction was applied to TCR pairs. A later analysis estimated false discovery rates by permuting HLA or CMV assignments 20 times. A later analysis grouped co-occurring TCRs with DBSCAN, adding TCRdist sequence similarity when clustering within HLA-allele-positive subsets. Co-occurrence clustering excluded repertoires with fewer than 30,000 or more than 120,000 public chains, plus five with anomalous nucleotide sharing. TCRdb re-hosts the immuneACCESS table, in-frame sequences only. Its copies lack some clones; in the studies checked, an unresolved V gene accounts for under half of them, and the cause for the rest is not known. D and trimming come from the DNA, and the V and J calls and clone size come from that table. The sample table lists about 270,000 clones, roughly two thirds of them with a count of one. The top ten clones comprise under 2.5% of the sample.

Results the study describes overall, beyond this receptor: In a later analysis, the rate of TCR association differed among HLA loci, with DRB1 alleles having the most associated TCRs and HLA-C alleles having the fewest. The earlier analysis of some 540 of the donors excluded over 15 rarely observed V segments, including chromosome 9 orphons, because counts were too low. The classifier was reported to diagnose cytomegalovirus status with high specificity and sensitivity in both the original cohort and the validation cohort. A further reported finding was that TCR beta sequences accurately predicted the HLA-A and HLA-B alleles for most subjects in the first cohort. Linkage disequilibrium might explain the correlated functional status among segregating V segments, but an unknown experimental factor could not be excluded. It was suggested by the authors that the approach could potentially be generalized to other disease states and immunological phenotypes. A cluster of highly shared sequence variants was judged likely to represent a technical artifact of the sequencing pipeline. An earlier analysis of some 590 of the donors showed that most TCR beta V segments appeared in productive rearrangements either about 87% or about 30% of the time, which broadly matched IMGT annotations. A later genetic analysis associated a missense DCLRE1C variant with V-gene and J-gene trimming of TCR beta chains, and an independent cohort replicated the association. In a later analysis, some 18,000 TCR beta sequences were associated with specific HLA alleles at a false discovery rate of 0.05. The study listed approximately 150 TCR beta chains as associated with cytomegalovirus. In a later analysis, HLA-associated TCR beta chains were found to be more clonally expanded and to have lower generation probabilities than equally common non-associated chains. In a later genetic analysis, fewer N-insertions in productive TCRs were reported among donors in an Asian-associated ancestry cluster than the roughly 700-donor mean. Across donors, most TCR sequences were observed very rarely, whereas some public TCRs were present in many individuals. According to a later analysis, most CMV-associated TCR beta chains appeared to be HLA-restricted, and the HLA associations seemed to be driven largely by CMV exposure. Sequencing depth was assumed to be roughly uniform across donors in the presence/absence analyses, though that assumption may not hold. A few of the identified cytomegalovirus-associated TCR beta chains were confirmed in vitro to be specific for cytomegalovirus antigens. Several of the top co-occurrence clusters appeared to be linked to parvovirus B19, influenza, CMV and Epstein-Barr virus, according to a later analysis. Because HLA typing was missing for some donors at each locus, association tests included only the typed subset. For the cohort, immune exposure information was limited to CMV serostatus. When HLA alleles, especially DR and DQ, strongly co-occurred, attributing TCR associations to individual alleles was difficult. This cohort had only TCR beta chains sequenced, and the lack of alpha or paired-chain data limited which features could be detected.

The cohort comprised 670 or so healthy bone marrow donors. All cohort members were sampled while nominally healthy, although unrecorded immune exposures were likely present. The donor was CMV seronegative and belonged to the group of more than 300 seronegative cohort members. Each donor provided a peripheral blood sample, and peripheral blood mononuclear cells were used for TCR beta sequencing. The Qiagen DNeasy Blood Extraction Kit was used to extract genomic DNA from the blood cell samples. This TCR was recovered from a female donor in good health and CMV-seronegative. The sequenced sample consisted of PBMCs.

Here the CDR3 is given as CARSWKRSETYEQYF. At the DNA level, the sequence is TGTGCCAGAAGCTGGAAGCGGTCAGAGACCTACGAGCAGTACTTC. This receptor chain uses TRBV5-3 and TRBJ2-7; 5 matching bases give a weak D call of TRBD2. TRBV5-3 is recorded as an ORF, its role being uncertain. From the cysteine through the phenylalanine, the CDR3 covers 15 amino acids. Of the read, only the CDR3 DNA is kept; its 45 bases are in frame from base 1. The junction carries 15 bases between V and J, which are trimmed by 3 bases and 2 bases respectively.